This T cell receptor (beta chain) appears in the sequencing data of a study of CD8 T cells in ankylosing spondylitis. Study-wide points: Several highly homologous variants made up a TCR beta motif, and this motif appeared characteristic of ankylosing spondylitis blood. Matched synovial fluid from ankylosing spondylitis patients was reported to be enriched for disease-linked clones. As for the disease-linked clones, they showed a CD8+ phenotype and occurred at relatively low frequencies in peripheral blood.

Concerning this clonotype: Its matching antigen is unknown.

For TCR beta, libraries came from quantitative 5'-RACE with molecular barcodes. TCRdb re-derived calls from the 5' RACE reads in MiXCR, one entry per CDR3 protein. The sample carries fewer than 400,000 distinct CDR3 sequences, roughly 8% recorded once. The germline V gene has CDR1 SGHAT and CDR2 FQNNGV. This CDR3 comprises 16 residues. Trimming removed 5 bases at V and 3 bases at J, with 19 bases between. The source is a male donor with ankylosing spondylitis. The chain combines TRBV11-2 with TRBJ1-2; a weak D match, TRBD1 (5 bases). Sequenced sample: blood, either unsorted or a sorted T cell fraction (not recorded which). CDR3 DNA sequence: TGTGCCAGCAGCGAAAACCCGGGGCCTGGGTACTATGGCTACACCTTC. Residues: CASSENPGPGYYGYTF.